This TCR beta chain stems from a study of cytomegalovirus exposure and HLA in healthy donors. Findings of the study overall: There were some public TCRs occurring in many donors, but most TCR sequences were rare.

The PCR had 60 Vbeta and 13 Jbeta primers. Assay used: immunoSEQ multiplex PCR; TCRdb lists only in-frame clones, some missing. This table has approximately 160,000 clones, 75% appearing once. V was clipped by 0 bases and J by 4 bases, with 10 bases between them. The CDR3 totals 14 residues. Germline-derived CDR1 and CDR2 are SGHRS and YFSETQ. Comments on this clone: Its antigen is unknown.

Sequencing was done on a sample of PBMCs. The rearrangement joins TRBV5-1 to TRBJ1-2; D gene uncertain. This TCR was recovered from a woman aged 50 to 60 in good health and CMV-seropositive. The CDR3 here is CASSLGGDLYGYTF. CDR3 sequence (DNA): TGCGCCAGCAGCTTGGGAGGTGACCTCTATGGCTACACCTTC. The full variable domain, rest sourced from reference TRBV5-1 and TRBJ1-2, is KAGVTQTPRYLIKTRGQQVTLSCSPISGHRSVSWYQQTPGQGLQFLFEYFSETQRNKGNFPGRFSGRQFSNSRSEMNVSTLELGDSALYLCASSLGGDLYGYTFGSGTRLTVV.